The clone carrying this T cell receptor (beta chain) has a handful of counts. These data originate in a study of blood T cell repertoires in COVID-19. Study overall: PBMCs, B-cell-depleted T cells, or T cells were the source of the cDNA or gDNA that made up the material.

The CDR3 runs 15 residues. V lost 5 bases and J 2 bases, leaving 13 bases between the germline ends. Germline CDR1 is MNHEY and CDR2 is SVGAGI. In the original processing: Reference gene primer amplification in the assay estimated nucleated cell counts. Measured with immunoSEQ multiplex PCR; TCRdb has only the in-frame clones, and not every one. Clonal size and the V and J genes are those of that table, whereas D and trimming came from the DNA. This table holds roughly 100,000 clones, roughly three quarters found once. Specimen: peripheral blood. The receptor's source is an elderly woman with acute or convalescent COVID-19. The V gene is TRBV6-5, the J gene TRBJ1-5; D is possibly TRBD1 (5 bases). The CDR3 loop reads CASSQDTVGNQPQHF. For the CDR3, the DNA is TGTGCCAGCAGTCAGGACACCGTCGGCAATCAGCCCCAGCATTTT.